This T cell receptor (beta chain) was sequenced during a study of blood T cell repertoires in COVID-19. In the study overall: Donors in the United States, Italy and Spain gave samples during acute or convalescent COVID-19. T cells, B-cell-depleted T cells, or PBMCs provided the cDNA or gDNA that served as material.

The CDR3 spans 15 residues. The germline V gene encodes CDR1 MGHRA and CDR2 YSYEKL. Germline trimming cut 4 bases from V and 6 bases from J; bases unmatched to any gene: 9. As processed by the authors: The authors estimated nucleated cell counts from reference gene primer amplification. Profiled with immunoSEQ multiplex PCR; TCRdb holds only in-frame clones, not every one. D and trimming were read from the DNA, whereas the V and J calls and clone size are those reported in that table. In the table there are approximately 100,000 clones, around 87% of which are singletons. This clone was found a few times.

The sequenced sample consisted of peripheral blood. This sequence originates from an elderly woman with acute or convalescent COVID-19. The rearrangement joins TRBV4-1 to TRBJ1-2; 9 bases line up with TRBD1. The CDR3 DNA follows: TGCGCCAGCAGCCCTTTGGACAGGGGAGGCGATGGCTACACCTTC. This codes for CASSPLDRGGDGYTF.